The rows below give T cell receptor beta chains drawn from one sample of a study of blood T cell repertoires in COVID-19. Here immunoSEQ multiplex PCR was the method, and the copy in TCRdb shows in-frame clones only, minus some. Here the sample spans approximately 280,000 clones, around 87% being singletons. The sample comprised peripheral blood. Source of these receptors: a woman younger than 45 who had recovered from COVID-19. CDR3s include the opening cysteine and the closing phenylalanine or tryptophan. Each record gives: V gene, J gene, CDR3 protein.

V: TRBV24-1; J: TRBJ2-1; CDR3: CATSDATSGNNEQFF
V: TRBV29-1; J: TRBJ1-1; CDR3: CSGDSGLNTEAFF
V: TRBV5-1; J: TRBJ2-5; CDR3: CASSSGTGGQETQYF
V: TRBV19; J: TRBJ1-4; CDR3: CASRDGRGTNEKLFF
V: TRBV18; J: TRBJ1-2; CDR3: CASSLIQGNYGYTF
V: TRBV7-2; J: TRBJ2-1; CDR3: CASSFRLAGDEQFF
V: TRBV5-1; J: TRBJ1-5; CDR3: CASSLYGGGNQPQHF
V: TRBV11-2; J: TRBJ2-3; CDR3: CASSLSSGLTDTQYF
V: TRBV2; J: TRBJ2-2; CDR3: CASSESGGTGAFTGELFF
V: TRBV28; J: TRBJ2-7; CDR3: CASSIRVRDEQYF
V: TRBV4-2; J: TRBJ1-2; CDR3: CASSQDFRDRDTF
V: TRBV2; J: TRBJ1-1; CDR3: CASRVDRGITEAFF
V: TRBV7-9; J: TRBJ1-4; CDR3: CASSLGRGTNEKLFF
V: TRBV10-2; J: TRBJ2-1; CDR3: CASSDLAVYNEQFF
V: TRBV2; J: TRBJ2-5; CDR3: CASSGTRNQETQYF
V: TRBV12-1; J: TRBJ2-7; CDR3: CASSRRTAGSYEQYF
V: TRBV15; J: TRBJ2-7; CDR3: CATSRDLGGESYEQYF
V: TRBV5-6; J: TRBJ1-6; CDR3: CASSERRSPLHF
V: TRBV14; J: TRBJ2-7; CDR3: CASSVSGGPYEQYF
V: TRBV10-2; J: TRBJ2-3; CDR3: CASKASGSTDTQYF
V: TRBV6-5; J: TRBJ2-2; CDR3: CASKIGDYLTGELFF
V: TRBV14; J: TRBJ2-3; CDR3: CASSHGGTGSTDTQYF
V: TRBV18; J: TRBJ1-1; CDR3: CASSRQGFNTEAFF
V: TRBV7-2; J: TRBJ2-3; CDR3: CASSLEELAGEVDTQYF
V: TRBV4-1; J: TRBJ2-7; CDR3: CASSTTGFYEQYF
V: TRBV3-1/TRBV3-2; J: TRBJ2-2; CDR3: CASSLRGTGELFF